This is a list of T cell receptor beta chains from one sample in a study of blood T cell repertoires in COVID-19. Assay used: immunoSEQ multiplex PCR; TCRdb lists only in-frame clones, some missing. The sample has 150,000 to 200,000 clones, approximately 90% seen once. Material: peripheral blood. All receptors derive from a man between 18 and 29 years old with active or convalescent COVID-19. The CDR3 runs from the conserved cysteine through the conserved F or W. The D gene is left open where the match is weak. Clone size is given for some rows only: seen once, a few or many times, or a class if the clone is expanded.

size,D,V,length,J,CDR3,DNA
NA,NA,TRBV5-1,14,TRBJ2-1,CASAEHGSYNEQFF,TGCGCCAGCGCGGAACATGGCTCCTACAATGAGCAGTTCTTC
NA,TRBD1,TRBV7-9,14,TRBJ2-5,CASVSPTGMETQYF,TGTGCCAGCGTCAGTCCGACAGGGATGGAGACCCAGTACTTC
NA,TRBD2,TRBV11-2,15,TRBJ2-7,CASSLWGREGGEQYF,TGTGCCAGCAGCTTATGGGGGCGGGAGGGCGGCGAGCAGTACTTC
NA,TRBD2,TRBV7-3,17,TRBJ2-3,CASSNRLAGASTDTQYF,TGTGCCAGCAGCAACCGACTAGCGGGAGCTAGCACAGATACGCAGTATTTT
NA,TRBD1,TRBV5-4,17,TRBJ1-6,CASSATGGTGGISPLHF,TGTGCCAGCAGTGCAACAGGGGGCACTGGCGGGATTTCACCCCTCCACTTT
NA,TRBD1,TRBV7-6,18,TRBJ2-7,CASSISPSVGQGHYEQYF,TGTGCCAGCAGCATCAGTCCCTCCGTAGGACAGGGACACTACGAGCAGTACTTC
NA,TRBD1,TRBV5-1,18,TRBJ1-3,CASSSVPGQGATGNTIYF,TGCGCCAGCAGCTCAGTCCCGGGACAGGGGGCTACGGGAAACACCATATATTTT
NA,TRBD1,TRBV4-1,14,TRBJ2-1,CASSQGTGVNEQFF,TGCGCCAGCAGCCAAGGGACAGGGGTCAATGAGCAGTTCTTC
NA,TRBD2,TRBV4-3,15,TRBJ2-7,CASSEGLAGAYEQYF,TGCGCCAGCAGCGAGGGACTAGCGGGAGCGTACGAGCAGTACTTC
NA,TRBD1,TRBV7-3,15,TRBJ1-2,CASSLLGQTAYGYTF,TGTGCCAGCAGCTTATTGGGACAGACTGCCTATGGCTACACCTTC
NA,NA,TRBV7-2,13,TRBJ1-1,CASRYQGPTEAFF,TGTGCCAGCAGATACCAGGGCCCCACTGAAGCTTTCTTT
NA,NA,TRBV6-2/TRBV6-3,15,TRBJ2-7,CASSYAGGVSYEQYF,TGTGCCAGCAGTTACGCTGGCGGGGTCTCCTACGAGCAGTACTTC
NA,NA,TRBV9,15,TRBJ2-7,CASSQGQNPSYEQYF,TGTGCCAGCAGCCAGGGTCAGAATCCTTCCTACGAGCAGTACTTC
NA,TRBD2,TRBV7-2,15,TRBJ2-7,CASSRTSGSSYEQYF,TGTGCCAGCAGCCGTACTAGCGGTAGCTCCTACGAGCAGTACTTC
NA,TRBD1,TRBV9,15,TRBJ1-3,CASSPTGVVGNTIYF,TGTGCCAGCAGCCCAACAGGGGTGGTTGGAAACACCATATATTTT
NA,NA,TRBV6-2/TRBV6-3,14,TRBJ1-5,CASSPDSSNQPQHF,TGTGCCAGCAGCCCCGACAGCTCCAATCAGCCCCAGCATTTT
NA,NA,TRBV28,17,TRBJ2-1,CASSLLYPRGSYNEQFF,TGTGCCAGCAGTTTATTGTACCCTCGGGGCTCCTACAATGAGCAGTTCTTC
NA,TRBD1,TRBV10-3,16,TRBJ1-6,CAISESRAGGISPLHF,TGTGCCATCAGTGAGTCTCGAGCAGGGGGAATTTCACCCCTCCACTTT
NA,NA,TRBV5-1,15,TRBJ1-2,CASSSGVGGNYGYTF,TGCGCCAGCAGCTCGGGGGTTGGCGGTAACTATGGCTACACCTTC
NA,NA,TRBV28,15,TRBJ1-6,CASSFADSYNSPLHF,TGTGCCAGCAGTTTTGCGGACTCCTATAATTCACCCCTCCACTTT
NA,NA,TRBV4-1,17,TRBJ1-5,CASSQGPKGQTHQPQHF,TGCGCCAGCAGCCAAGGTCCGAAAGGCCAGACTCATCAGCCCCAGCATTTT
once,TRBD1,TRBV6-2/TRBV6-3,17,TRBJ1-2,CASSYSMADRVVGGYTF,TGTGCCAGCAGTTACTCGATGGCGGACAGGGTGGTCGGTGGCTACACCTTC
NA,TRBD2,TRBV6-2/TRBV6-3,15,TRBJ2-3,CASSYLAGNQDTQYF,TGTGCCAGCAGTTACCTAGCGGGGAATCAGGATACGCAGTATTTT
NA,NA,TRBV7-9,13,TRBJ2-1,CASSLRWGDEQFF,TGTGCCAGCAGCTTACGGTGGGGGGATGAGCAGTTCTTC
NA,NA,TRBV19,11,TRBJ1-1,CASSGGRGAFF,TGTGCCAGTAGCGGGGGGCGCGGAGCTTTCTTT
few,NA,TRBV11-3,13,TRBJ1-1,CASSGRHGLEAFF,TGTGCCAGCAGCGGGCGACATGGTCTTGAAGCTTTCTTT
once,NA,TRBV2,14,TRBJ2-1,CASWGTSTYNEQFF,TGTGCCAGCTGGGGGACTTCTACTTACAATGAGCAGTTCTTC
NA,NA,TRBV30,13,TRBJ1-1,CAWSVLTFSEAFF,TGTGCCTGGAGTGTCCTGACATTTTCTGAAGCTTTCTTT
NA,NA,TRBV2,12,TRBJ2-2,CASSLNTGELFF,TGTGCCAGCAGTCTCAACACCGGGGAGCTGTTTTTT
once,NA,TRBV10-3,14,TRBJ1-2,CAISDSGEGYGYTF,TGTGCCATCAGTGATTCAGGGGAAGGTTATGGCTACACCTTC
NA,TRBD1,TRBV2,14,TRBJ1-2,CASRTGGGRGGYTF,TGTGCCAGCAGGACAGGGGGCGGCCGGGGAGGCTACACCTTC
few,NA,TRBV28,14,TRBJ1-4,CASSKGGGAEKLFF,TGTGCCAGCAGTAAGGGAGGTGGGGCTGAAAAACTGTTTTTT
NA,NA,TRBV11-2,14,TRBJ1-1,CASSPGGAWTEAFF,TGTGCCAGCAGCCCAGGAGGGGCATGGACTGAAGCTTTCTTT
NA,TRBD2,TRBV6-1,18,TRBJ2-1,CASSELLAGGTSYNEQFF,TGTGCCAGCAGTGAATTACTAGCGGGGGGCACTTCCTACAATGAGCAGTTCTTC
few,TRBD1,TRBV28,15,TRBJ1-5,CASSRDRGGGQPQHF,TGTGCCAGCAGTCGGGACAGGGGCGGAGGACAGCCCCAGCATTTT
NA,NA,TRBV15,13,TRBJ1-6,CATSREDSSPLHF,TGTGCCACCAGCCGGGAAGATTCTTCACCCCTCCACTTT
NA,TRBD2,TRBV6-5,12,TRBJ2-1,CASRGTSGKQFF,TGTGCCAGCAGGGGGACTAGCGGGAAGCAGTTCTTC
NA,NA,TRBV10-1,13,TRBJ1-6,CARYLPYNSPLHF,TGCGCCAGATACTTACCATATAATTCACCCCTCCACTTT
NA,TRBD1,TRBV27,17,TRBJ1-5,CASSKTGTGGSNQPQHF,TGTGCCAGCAGCAAGACCGGGACAGGGGGTAGCAATCAGCCCCAGCATTTT
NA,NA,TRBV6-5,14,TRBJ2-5,CASSYSYREETQYF,TGTGCCAGCAGTTACTCGTACAGGGAAGAGACCCAGTACTTC